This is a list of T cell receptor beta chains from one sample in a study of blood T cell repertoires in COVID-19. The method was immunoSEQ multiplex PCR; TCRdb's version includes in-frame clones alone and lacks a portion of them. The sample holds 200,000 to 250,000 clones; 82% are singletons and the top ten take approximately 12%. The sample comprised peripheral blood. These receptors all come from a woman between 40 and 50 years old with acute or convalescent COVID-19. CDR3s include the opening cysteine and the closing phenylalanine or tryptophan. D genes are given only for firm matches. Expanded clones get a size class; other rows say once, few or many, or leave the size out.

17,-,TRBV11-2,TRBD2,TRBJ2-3,TGTGCCAGCAGCTCGGGACTAGCGGGAGGGCCGTCAGATACGCAGTATTTT,CASSSGLAGGPSDTQYF
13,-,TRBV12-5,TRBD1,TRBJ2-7,TGTGCTAGTGGTTTGGGACAGGGTCGAGAGCAGTACTTC,CASGLGQGREQYF
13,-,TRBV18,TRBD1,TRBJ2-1,TGTGCCAGCTCACCAGACAGGGACAATGAGCAGTTCTTC,CASSPDRDNEQFF
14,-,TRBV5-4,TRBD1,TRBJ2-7,TGTGCCAGCAGCCACAGGGGATTGAGCTACGAGCAGTACTTC,CASSHRGLSYEQYF
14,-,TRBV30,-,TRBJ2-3,TGTGCCTGGAGTAAAGACAGAAACACAGATACGCAGTATTTT,CAWSKDRNTDTQYF
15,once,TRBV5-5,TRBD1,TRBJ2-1,TGTGCCAGCAGTTTCGACAGGGGTGTCCACAATGAGCAGTTCTTC,CASSFDRGVHNEQFF
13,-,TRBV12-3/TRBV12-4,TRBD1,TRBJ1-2,TGTGCCAGCAGTCGACAGGGGGCGAGGGGCTACACCTTC,CASSRQGARGYTF
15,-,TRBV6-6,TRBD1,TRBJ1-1,TGTGCCAGCAGTTCACCGGGACAGGGTGATACTGAAGCTTTCTTT,CASSSPGQGDTEAFF
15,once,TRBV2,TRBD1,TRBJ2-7,TGTGCCAGCAGGGGGGAGACAGGGGTCCCCTACGAGCAGTACTTC,CASRGETGVPYEQYF
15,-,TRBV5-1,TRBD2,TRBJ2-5,TGCGCCAGCTCAATGGGACTAGCGTCCCAAGAGACCCAGTACTTC,CASSMGLASQETQYF
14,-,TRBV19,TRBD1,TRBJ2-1,TGTGCCAGTAGTATAGGGACAGGGGGCGATGAGCAGTTCTTC,CASSIGTGGDEQFF
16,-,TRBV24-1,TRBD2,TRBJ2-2,TGTGCCACCAGTGATCCCGGACTAGCGGGAGTCGGGGAGCTGTTTTTT,CATSDPGLAGVGELFF
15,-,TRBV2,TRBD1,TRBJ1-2,TGTGCCAGCAGTGAAGCGCGACAGGGAATCTATGGCTACACCTTC,CASSEARQGIYGYTF
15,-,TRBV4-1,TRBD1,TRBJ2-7,TGCGCCAGCAGCCAGTGGACAGGGGGAGGCTACGAGCAGTACTTC,CASSQWTGGGYEQYF
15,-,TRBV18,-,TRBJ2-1,TGTGCCAGCTCAGACGGAGGGGAAAAGAAGAATGAGCAGTTCTTC,CASSDGGEKKNEQFF
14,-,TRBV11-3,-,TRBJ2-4,TGTGCCAGCAGCTTGGGGGGACTCAAGGACATTCAGTACTTC,CASSLGGLKDIQYF
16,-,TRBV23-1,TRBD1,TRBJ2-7,TGCGCCAGCAGTCAATCGTGGACAGGGCTCTCCTACGAGCAGTACTTC,CASSQSWTGLSYEQYF
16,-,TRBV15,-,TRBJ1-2,TGTGCCACCAGCAGGGAGAGGATGGCGGTAACCTATGGCTACACCTTC,CATSRERMAVTYGYTF
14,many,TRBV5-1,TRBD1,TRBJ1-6,TGCGCCAGCAGACACGACAGGGTGAATTCACCCCTCCACTTT,CASRHDRVNSPLHF
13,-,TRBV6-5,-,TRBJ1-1,TGTGCCAGCAGTTTACGGGTGAACACTGAAGCTTTCTTT,CASSLRVNTEAFF
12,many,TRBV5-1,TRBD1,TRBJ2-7,TGCGCCGCCGGACAGGGAGATTACGAGCAGTACTTC,CAAGQGDYEQYF
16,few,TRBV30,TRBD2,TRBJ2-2,TGTGCCTGGAGTGTACTAGCGGGGGCTATCACCGGGGAGCTGTTTTTT,CAWSVLAGAITGELFF
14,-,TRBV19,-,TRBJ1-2,TGTGCCAGTAGTATTGGGCGGGGAAGCTATGGCTACACCTTC,CASSIGRGSYGYTF
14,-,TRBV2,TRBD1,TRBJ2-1,TGTGCCAGCAAGAACAGGGGAAACTACAATGAGCAGTTCTTC,CASKNRGNYNEQFF
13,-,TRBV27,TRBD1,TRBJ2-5,TGTGCCAGCAGGCCCACAGGGGAGGAGACCCAGTACTTC,CASRPTGEETQYF
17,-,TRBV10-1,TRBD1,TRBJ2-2,TGCGCCAGCAGTAAATCCGGGACAGGGGTTAACACCGGGGAGCTGTTTTTT,CASSKSGTGVNTGELFF
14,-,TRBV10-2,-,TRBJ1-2,TGCGCCAGCACCCTAGGCACGTCTAGCTATGGCTACACCTTC,CASTLGTSSYGYTF
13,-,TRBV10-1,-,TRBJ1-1,TGCGCCAGCAGTCAGTCTCCAGGGACTGAAGCTTTCTTT,CASSQSPGTEAFF
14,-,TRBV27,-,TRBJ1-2,TGTGCCAGCAGTACCTCCGGAGCAAACTATGGCTACACCTTC,CASSTSGANYGYTF
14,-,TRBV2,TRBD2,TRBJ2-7,TGTGCCAGCAGACCGGGACTAGCGGGAGACGAGCAGTACTTC,CASRPGLAGDEQYF
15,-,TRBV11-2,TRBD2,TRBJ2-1,TGTGCCAGCAGCTCGGGACTAGCGGCCTACAATGAGCAGTTCTTC,CASSSGLAAYNEQFF
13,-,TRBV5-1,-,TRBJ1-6,TGCGCCAGCAGCCGAACAGAAAGATCACCCCTCCACTTT,CASSRTERSPLHF
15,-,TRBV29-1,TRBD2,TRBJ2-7,TGCAGCGTTGAAACGGGGGGGACGGTTTCCTACGAGCAGTACTTC,CSVETGGTVSYEQYF
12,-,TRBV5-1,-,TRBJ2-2,TGCGCCAGCAGCTTGGACTCCGGGGAGCTGTTTTTT,CASSLDSGELFF
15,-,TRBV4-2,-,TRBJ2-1,TGTGCCAGCTTGCCTCAGGAAAGTACAAGGAATGAGCAGTTCTTC,CASLPQESTRNEQFF
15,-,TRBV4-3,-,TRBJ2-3,TGCGCCAGCAGCCCGGAGGCCGCTAGCACAGATACGCAGTATTTT,CASSPEAASTDTQYF
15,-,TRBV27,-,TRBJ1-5,TGTGCCAGCAGGTTGACCCCGGGAGGTAATCAGCCCCAGCATTTT,CASRLTPGGNQPQHF
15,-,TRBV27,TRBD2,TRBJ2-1,TGTGCCAGCAGCCTGACTAGCGGGGGTTACAATGAGCAGTTCTTC,CASSLTSGGYNEQFF
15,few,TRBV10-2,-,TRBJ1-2,TGCGCCAGCAGTGAGTCTGTGACAGTCAACTATGGCTACACCTTC,CASSESVTVNYGYTF
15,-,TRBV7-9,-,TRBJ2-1,TGTGCCAGCAGCTTACAAGCGGTTTCCTACAATGAGCAGTTCTTC,CASSLQAVSYNEQFF
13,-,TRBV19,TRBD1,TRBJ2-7,TGTGCCAGTTCTTGGGACAGGGGTGGCGAGCAGTACTTC,CASSWDRGGEQYF
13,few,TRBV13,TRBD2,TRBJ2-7,TGTGCCAGCAGCCCTAGCGGCCCCTACGAGCAGTACTTC,CASSPSGPYEQYF
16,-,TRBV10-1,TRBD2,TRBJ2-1,TGCGCCAGCAGTGAGAGTAGCGGGGGTGCCTACAATGAGCAGTTCTTC,CASSESSGGAYNEQFF
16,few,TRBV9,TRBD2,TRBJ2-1,TGTGCCAGCAGCCCACAGGGACTAGCGGGAATGAATGAGCAGTTCTTC,CASSPQGLAGMNEQFF
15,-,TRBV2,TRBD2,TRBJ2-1,TGTGCCAGCATTCCGGGACTAGGGATCTACAATGAGCAGTTCTTC,CASIPGLGIYNEQFF
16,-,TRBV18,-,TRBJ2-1,TGTGCCAGCTCACAAGTAGCAATGAGCTCCTACAATGAGCAGTTCTTC,CASSQVAMSSYNEQFF
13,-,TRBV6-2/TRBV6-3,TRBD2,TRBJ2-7,TGTGCCAGCAGTTCACGGGGGGTCTACGAGCAGTACTTC,CASSSRGVYEQYF
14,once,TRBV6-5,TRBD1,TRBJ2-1,TGTGCCAGCAGGGGACAGGGGGGCTACAATGAGCAGTTCTTC,CASRGQGGYNEQFF
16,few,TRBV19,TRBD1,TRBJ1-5,TGTGCCAGTAGAGAGCCGGGACAGGGAGTCAATCAGCCCCAGCATTTT,CASREPGQGVNQPQHF
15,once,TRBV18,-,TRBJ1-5,TGTGCCAGCTCACGGCTGAGGGATAGCAATCAGCCCCAGCATTTT,CASSRLRDSNQPQHF
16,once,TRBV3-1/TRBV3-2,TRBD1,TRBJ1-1,TGTGCCAGCAGCCACCTAGGGACAGGGGAGAACACTGAAGCTTTCTTT,CASSHLGTGENTEAFF
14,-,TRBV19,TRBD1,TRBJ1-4,TGTGCCAGTAGCCGACAGGGGCGCTATGAAAAACTGTTTTTT,CASSRQGRYEKLFF
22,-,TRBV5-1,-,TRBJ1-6,TGCGCCAGCAGCTTGGCCTTGTCCCCCTCTGGAGGTGGCGGGGGGTCAAATTCACCCCTCCACTTT,CASSLALSPSGGGGGSNSPLHF
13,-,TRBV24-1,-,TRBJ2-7,TGTGCCACCAGTGACGGGTCCCTCTACGAGCAGTACTTC,CATSDGSLYEQYF